The 30 T cell receptor beta chains in this list originate from one sample, sequenced in a study of radiotherapy plus CTLA-4 blockade in lung cancer (dated by TCRdb to between 2018 and 2020). Library preparation employed the immunoSEQ multiplex PCR assay. Not all clones reach the TCRdb copy of this immuneACCESS table, which keeps in-frame sequences only. Checked studies attribute under half of the gap to unresolved V genes and leave the rest unexplained. For this sample the table gives about 90,000 clones, of which roughly four fifths were detected only once. 14% to 15% of the sample is held by the ten biggest clonotypes. The source was peripheral blood, collected from a patient treated with radiotherapy plus ipilimumab. The origin of the receptors is a human donor with non-small cell lung cancer that progressed on radiotherapy plus ipilimumab.

The chain recombines TRBV27 with TRBJ2-7; 8 bases align to TRBD1. This CDR3 is 15 amino acids long. The V segment lost 6 bases and the J segment 2 bases; nucleotides outside the gene matches: 9. Germline V gene data show CDR1 as MNHEY and CDR2 as SMNVEV (reference sequence). The CDR3 sequence is CASSPGQGRTYEQYF. As DNA, the CDR3 is TGTGCCAGCAGCCCTGGACAGGGCCGTACCTACGAGCAGTACTTC.

This clone appeared a single time. The V gene is TRBV5-1, the J gene TRBJ2-7, with D unresolved. Between the trimmed V and J ends, which lost 0 bases and 2 bases, there was a span of 9 bases. The CDR3 is 14 amino acids. CDR1 is SGHRS and CDR2 is YFSETQ in the germline V gene. CDR3 region: CASSLGVATYEQYF. Written as DNA, the CDR3 is TGCGCCAGCAGCTTGGGCGTAGCAACCTACGAGCAGTACTTC.

This chain uses TRBV11-2 with TRBJ2-7, with 11 nucleotides matching TRBD1. This CDR3 region has 13 residues. Germline CDR1 is SGHAT and CDR2 is FQNNGV. J gave up 6 bases and V 5 bases, and 3 bases lay outside the gene matches. DNA for the CDR3: TGTGCCAGCAGCCGCGGGACAGGGGGCGAGCAGTACTTC. Translated, it gives CASSRGTGGEQYF.

The CDR3 DNA sequence: TGTGCCAGTAGCGAAAACAGGGGGTCGAGCACAGATACGCAGTATTTT. Its translation: CASSENRGSSTDTQYF. The chain combines TRBV19 with TRBJ2-3; 8 nucleotides line up with TRBD1. Germline CDR1 is LNHDA and CDR2 is SQIVND (reference sequence). The ends lost 6 bases at V and 0 bases at J; junction bases unmatched: 8. CDR3 length equals 16 residues. The complete variable domain, with remaining parts taken from reference TRBV19 and TRBJ2-3, reads DGGITQSPKYLFRKEGQNVTLSCEQNLNHDAMYWYRQDPGQGLRLIYYSQIVNDFQKGDIAEGYSVSREKKESFPLTVTSAQKNPTAFYLCASSENRGSSTDTQYFGPGTRLTVL.

This clone has only one observation. The chain links TRBV5-6 to TRBJ1-6; 7 bases match TRBD1. The V and J ends lost 3 bases and 8 bases, in that order; junction bases with no gene match: 5. The V gene's germline CDR1 is SGHDT and CDR2 YYEEEE. The CDR3 is made up of 14 amino acids. CDR3 bases: TGTGCCAGCAGCTCCGGACAGGAATATTCACCCCTCCACTTT. Protein product: CASSSGQEYSPLHF.

This clone was counted a single time. This chain links TRBV7-2 with TRBJ2-3, with D possibly TRBD2 on 5 matching bases. Per the germline V gene, CDR1 is SGHTA and CDR2 is FQGNSA. V lost 5 bases and J lost 8, with 14 bases in between. CDR3 length equals 13 residues. CDR3 in amino acids: CASSPVIGGTQYF. CDR3 nucleotide sequence: TGTGCCAGCAGCCCCGTGATAGGAGGTACGCAGTATTTT.

The V gene is TRBV5-6, the J gene TRBJ2-7; perhaps TRBD1 as D (5 bases). Germline assignment: CDR1 SGHDT and CDR2 YYEEEE. The length of the CDR3 is 14 residues. The V end was cut by 2 bases, the J end by 2 bases, with 11 bases between. CDR3 region: CASSFQVRAYEQYF. CDR3 in DNA: TGTGCCAGCAGCTTCCAAGTCAGGGCCTACGAGCAGTACTTC.

The chain recombines TRBV6-4 with TRBJ1-1; no clear D. The ends were cut back, 3 bases at V and 11 bases at J, with 10 bases in the middle. Germline values: CDR1 MRHNA, CDR2 SNTAGT. The CDR3 has 11 amino acids. The CDR3 is CASSELVIAFF. The DNA of the CDR3 is TGTGCCAGCAGTGAGTTAGTTATCGCTTTCTTT.

The sample holds a few counts of this clone. This sequence joins TRBV5-6 and TRBJ1-2; D gene unclear. V lost 3 bases to trimming and J lost 1 base, with 4 bases between them. Germline loops: CDR1 SGHDT, CDR2 YYEEEE. The CDR3 consists of 12 residues. The chain's CDR3 is CASSYSNYGYTF. The CDR3 DNA reads as TGTGCCAGCAGCTACAGTAACTATGGCTACACCTTC.

The chain recombines TRBV5-4 with TRBJ1-1, with unresolved D. V lost 4 bases, J lost 0 bases, and 16 bases lay in between. This CDR3 is built from 16 residues. Per germline, CDR1 SGHNT and CDR2 YYREEE (reference sequence). DNA for the CDR3: TGTGCCAGCAGCCAAAATCAATGGACGGTGAACACTGAAGCTTTCTTT. Protein sequence: CASSQNQWTVNTEAFF.

The V gene is TRBV6-4, the J gene TRBJ2-3, with a weak D call TRBD2 (5 bases). Germline CDR1 is MRHNA and CDR2 is SNTAGT. There are 14 residues in the CDR3. The V gene lost 0 bases and the J gene lost 4 bases, with 8 bases spanning the gap. CDR3 nucleotides: TGTGCCAGCAGTGACTCGGGAGTGGCAGATACGCAGTATTTT. The encoded protein is CASSDSGVADTQYF.

The rearrangement links TRBV28 to TRBJ2-3; D may correspond to TRBD1 or TRBD2 (5 bases each). With 6 bases removed from V and 3 bases from J, the gap between germline ends came to 22 bases. Germline CDR1 is MDHEN and CDR2 is SYDVKM. The CDR3 has 17 amino acids. CDR3 sequence: CASSRPGPQTRTDTQYF. DNA for the CDR3: TGTGCCAGCAGCAGACCGGGACCCCAGACGAGGACAGATACGCAGTATTTT.

This rearrangement joins TRBV15 to TRBJ2-2; D could derive from TRBD1 or TRBD2 (5 bases each). Trimming took off 3 bases at V and 1 base at J, with 6 bases between the two ends. Germline V CDR1 and CDR2: LNHNV, YYDKDF (reference sequence). This CDR3 has 14 amino acids. The CDR3 DNA follows: TGTGCCACCAGCAGGGGACGGAACACCGGGGAGCTGTTTTTT. Its protein product is CATSRGRNTGELFF.

V usage is TRBV13 and J usage is TRBJ1-3; D unclear. The CDR3 covers 14 residues. The ends were cut back, 3 bases at V and 0 bases at J, with 6 bases in the middle. The germline CDR1 and CDR2 sequences are PRHDT and FYEKMQ (reference sequence). The CDR3 bases are TGTGCCAGCAGCTTTGGGATCTCTGGAAACACCATATATTTT. The encoded protein is CASSFGISGNTIYF.

The rearrangement joins TRBV7-2 to TRBJ2-2; D possibly corresponds to TRBD1 (5 bases). The length of the CDR3 is 16 residues. CDR1 and CDR2 from the germline V gene are SGHTA and FQGNSA. Deletions cut 0 bases from V and 5 bases from J, with 13 bases between. The CDR3: CASSLALRQSTGELFF. The CDR3, as DNA: TGTGCCAGCAGCTTAGCGCTGCGACAGTCAACCGGGGAGCTGTTTTTT.

The CDR3 loop is CASTKGSQGGKLFF. In DNA, the CDR3 is TGTGCCAGCACTAAAGGGTCACAGGGGGGAAAACTGTTTTTT. V and J are TRBV6-5 and TRBJ1-4; 8 positions match TRBD1. CDR1 is MNHEY, CDR2 SVGAGI, per germline. This CDR3 spans 14 amino acids. The J segment lost 10 bases and the V segment lost 7 bases, leaving 11 bases of the junction unmatched.

This sequence joins TRBV10-3 and TRBJ2-3; 10 bases are a match to TRBD2. The CDR3 runs to 14 residues. V gave up 10 bases and J gave up 0 bases; unmatched junction bases: 4. Germline values: CDR1 ENHRY, CDR2 SYGVKD. In DNA form, the CDR3 reads TGTGCCACGGATAGCGGGGGGAGCACAGATACGCAGTATTTT. Amino acids: CATDSGGSTDTQYF.

This sequence joins TRBV7-9 and TRBJ1-2, with unresolved D. Germline assignment: CDR1 SEHNR and CDR2 FQNEAQ (reference sequence). The CDR3 loop spans 14 amino acids. Trimming removed 0 bases at V and 0 bases at J, with 5 bases between. DNA of the CDR3: TGTGCCAGCAGCTTAGCAGGGTCTAACTATGGCTACACCTTC. Protein product: CASSLAGSNYGYTF.

The J gene is TRBJ2-7, the V gene TRBV6-5; D gene ambiguous. The germline V gene has CDR1 MNHEY and CDR2 SVGAGI. Trimming took 0 bases from V and 5 from J, leaving 8 bases between them. The CDR3 contains 13 residues. The CDR3 here is CASSYSSVHEQYF. In nucleotides, the CDR3 is TGTGCCAGCAGTTACTCGAGCGTGCACGAGCAGTACTTC.

This rearrangement joins TRBV7-8 to TRBJ1-1, with D tentatively TRBD1 (5 bases). This CDR3 has 14 amino acids. V lost 5 bases and J 4 bases, leaving 14 bases between the germline ends. Germline V gene sequence: CDR1 SGHVS, CDR2 FQNEAQ. DNA for the CDR3: TGTGCCAGCAGCCTGAGGACGGGGACCACTGAAGCTTTCTTT. It yields the protein CASSLRTGTTEAFF.

This chain joins TRBV6-1 and TRBJ2-3, with 7 bases matching TRBD2. Germline values: CDR1 MNHNS, CDR2 SASEGT. The J segment lost 0 bases and the V segment lost 4 bases, leaving 7 bases of the junction unmatched. The CDR3 loop spans 16 amino acids. The CDR3 DNA reads TGTGCCAGCAGTGGACGAGCGGGGACTAGCACAGATACGCAGTATTTT. Protein: CASSGRAGTSTDTQYF.

The rearrangement uses TRBV7-2 and TRBJ1-1; D may be TRBD1 (5 bases). Germline CDR1 SGHTA, CDR2 FQGNSA. The length of the CDR3 is 14 residues. V lost 4 bases and J lost 0, with 9 bases in between. CDR3 bases: TGTGCCAGCAGCTCCGGGACCGTGAACACTGAAGCTTTCTTT. Protein product: CASSSGTVNTEAFF.

The genes are TRBV27 and TRBJ1-2; TRBD1 might be the D (5 bases). CDR1 is MNHEY and CDR2 is SMNVEV in the germline V gene (reference sequence). The CDR3 totals 15 residues. The V end was cut by 10 bases, the J end by 5 bases, with 23 bases between. The DNA for the CDR3 is TGTGCCACCTCCGGGGGAACAGGCAGTTTATATGGCTACACCTTC. Its protein is CATSGGTGSLYGYTF.

The chain joins TRBV7-2 to TRBJ1-2; TRBD1 matches 7 bases. V shed 4 bases and J 4 bases; nucleotides not matched to a gene: 9. The germline CDR1 and CDR2 sequences are SGHTA and FQGNSA. The CDR3 has 15 amino acids. The CDR3 protein is CASSSGGAPSYGYTF. Written as DNA, the CDR3 is TGTGCCAGCAGCTCAGGGGGGGCGCCTAGCTATGGCTACACCTTC.

The V call is TRBV2, the J call TRBJ1-5, with D tentatively TRBD1 (6 bases). Germline V CDR1 and CDR2: SNHLY, FYNNEI. V was cut by 4 bases and J by 0 bases, with 19 bases left in between. The CDR3 is 18 residues long. The CDR3 DNA follows: TGTGCCAGCAGTGTCACCCAGGGGAGGGCTTATAGCAATCAGCCCCAGCATTTT. Protein sequence: CASSVTQGRAYSNQPQHF.

The V and J genes are TRBV7-8 and TRBJ2-7; D is possibly TRBD1 (5 bases). Per germline, CDR1 SGHVS and CDR2 FQNEAQ. V lost 2 bases, J lost 3 bases, and 8 bases lay in between. This CDR3 is 13 amino acids long. CDR3 nucleotides: TGTGCCAGCAGCTTACAAGACAGCTACGAGCAGTACTTC. This codes for CASSLQDSYEQYF.

The V gene is TRBV4-3, the J gene TRBJ1-6, with D unresolved. Germline assignment: CDR1 LGHNA and CDR2 YSLEER. The germline V and J ends were trimmed by 1 base and 7 bases, with 5 bases remaining between them. There are 13 residues in the CDR3. The CDR3 loop reads CASSQVWNSPLHF. The CDR3 bases are TGCGCCAGCAGCCAAGTGTGGAATTCACCCCTCCACTTT.

This chain connects TRBV21-1 to TRBJ2-7; the tabulated D call, TRBD1, remains unverified against the DNA. TRBV21-1 is classified as a pseudogene. The CDR3 extends over 16 amino acids. CDR3 sequence: CASSKAEGTGGHEQYF. The CDR3 region has the DNA TGTGCCAGCAGCAAAGCGGAGGGGACAGGGGGCCACGAGCAGTACTTC.

The V call is TRBV4-2, the J call TRBJ2-2; 8 bases align to TRBD1. V gave up 3 bases and J gave up 5 bases; unmatched junction bases: 8. The CDR3 length is 16 residues. Germline V gives CDR1 LGHNA, CDR2 YNFKEQ. CDR3 amino acids: CASSHAGQGRTGELFF. DNA for the CDR3: TGTGCCAGCAGCCACGCCGGACAGGGTAGAACCGGGGAGCTGTTTTTT.

This clone was recorded once. The chain joins TRBV6-1 to TRBJ1-1, with 8 bases lining up with TRBD1. V trimming: 2 bases; J trimming: 5 bases; junction bases outside the gene matches: 7. Germline V gene sequence: CDR1 MNHNS, CDR2 SASEGT. The CDR3 is 15 amino acids. CDR3 DNA sequence: TGTGCCAGCAGTGAACCCCAGGGGGCAAGGACTGAAGCTTTCTTT. Residues: CASSEPQGARTEAFF.